One and the same sample provided the 14 T cell receptor beta chains below, sequenced in a study of T cells in Graves' hyperthyroidism and ophthalmopathy. RNA transcripts gave rise to amplified TCR beta CDR3 regions. The TCR CDR3 was amplified in a first-round RT-PCR using the HTBI primer set. MiXCR, run by TCRdb on the multiplex PCR reads, gives a single entry per CDR3 protein. The table shows about 840,000 distinct CDR3 sequences, with approximately 40% occurring only once. The sequencing input was blood. These TCRs come from a man younger than 35 with Graves' hyperthyroidism.

A note on this clonotype: One end of the junction fails to match germline, which may point to a read error. V is TRBV7-9 and J is TRBJ1-1, with 8 nucleotides matching TRBD1. Germline V gene lookup returns CDR1 SEHNR and CDR2 FQNEAQ (reference sequence). The CDR3 totals 15 residues. DNA for the CDR3: TGCGCCAGCAGCCAAGAGATTGGACAGGGTTGGGAGGCTTTCTTT. This gives the protein CASSQEIGQGWEAFF.

The V gene is TRBV12-3 or TRBV12-4, the J gene TRBJ1-2; D is perhaps TRBD1 (6 bases). This CDR3 comprises 14 residues. Between the trimmed V and J ends, which lost 5 bases and 4 bases, there was a span of 14 bases. The CDR3 nucleotides are TGTGCCAGCAGTGAACCCAGGGGTCCCTATGGCTACACCTTC. Encoded protein: CASSEPRGPYGYTF.

This clonotype was detected ten times or more. This sequence joins TRBV2 and TRBJ1-1; 7 bases fit TRBD1. The CDR3 spans 14 residues. In germline, CDR1 is SNHLY, CDR2 FYNNEI. After removal of 7 bases from V and 4 bases from J, the junction contained 9 bases not matched to a gene. The CDR3 protein is CASTNRGWGTEAFF. For the CDR3, the DNA is TGTGCCAGCACCAACAGGGGCTGGGGCACTGAAGCTTTCTTT.

Regarding this clonotype: A read error may account for a junction end that differs from germline. The chain recombines TRBV10-3 with TRBJ1-6, with 8 bases fitting TRBD1. The CDR3 spans 17 residues. Germline V gene sequence: CDR1 ENHRY, CDR2 SYGVKD. CDR3: CASSYSEGQAVRSPLHF. In nucleotides, the CDR3 is TGTGCCAGCAGTTACTCGGAGGGACAGGCGGTGCGATCACCCCTCCACTTT.

CDR3 coding DNA: TGTGCCAGTAGTCAAGCGGGAGCCGCGAGCACCGGGGAGCTGTTTTTT. Its translation: CASSQAGAASTGELFF. The chain is built from TRBV19 and TRBJ2-2, with 8 positions matching TRBD2. CDR1 LNHDA and CDR2 SQIVND come from the germline V gene (reference sequence). Germline trimming cut 5 bases from V and 4 bases from J; bases unmatched to any gene: 9. The CDR3 spans 16 residues. The variable domain in full, with the rest retrieved from reference TRBV19 and TRBJ2-2, is DGGITQSPKYLFRKEGQNVTLSCEQNLNHDAMYWYRQDPGQGLRLIYYSQIVNDFQKGDIAEGYSVSREKKESFPLTVTSAQKNPTAFYLCASSQAGAASTGELFFGEGSRLTVL.

This clonotype was counted ten times or more. The chain uses TRBV7-9 and TRBJ2-7; D is undetermined. This CDR3 has 11 residues. Trimming pared 5 bases from V and 5 bases from J, leaving 7 bases between. The germline V gene encodes CDR1 SEHNR and CDR2 FQNEAQ (reference sequence). DNA of the CDR3: TGTGCCAGCAGCCCCCTCCACGAGCAGTACTTC. Residues: CASSPLHEQYF.

This clonotype was recorded a few times. The chain combines TRBV4-1 with TRBJ1-1; D is perhaps TRBD1 (5 bases). V was cut by 5 bases and J by 1 base, with 14 bases left in between. Germline-derived CDR1 and CDR2 are MGHRA and YSYEKL. This CDR3 contains 15 residues. The CDR3 nucleotides read TGCGCCAGCAGCACCCGCGGGACGGAGAACACTGAAGCTTTCTTT. Translated, it gives CASSTRGTENTEAFF.

This clonotype turned up a few times. V gene TRBV20-1 combines with J gene TRBJ1-5; possibly TRBD1 for D (5 bases). The CDR3 contains 14 residues. Trimming stripped 2 bases from V and 3 bases from J, with 11 bases between. Germline loops: CDR1 DFQATT, CDR2 SNEGSKA (reference sequence). The CDR3 reads CSARFGGDNQPQHF. DNA of the CDR3: TGCAGTGCTAGATTTGGGGGGGACAATCAGCCCCAGCATTTT.

J is TRBJ1-1 and V is TRBV29-1; weak D call: TRBD1 (5 bases). The CDR3 runs 12 residues. The germline V and J ends were trimmed by 6 bases and 4 bases, with 12 bases remaining between them. In germline, CDR1 is SQVTM, CDR2 ANQGSEA. The CDR3 DNA is TGCAGCGTGGGGCAGGACGGCACTGAAGCTTTCTTT. Residues: CSVGQDGTEAFF. The variable domain in full, completed from reference TRBV29-1 and TRBJ1-1, reads SAVISQKPSRDICQRGTSLTIQCQVDSQVTMMFWYRQQPGQSLTLIATANQGSEATYESGFVIDKFPISRPNLTFSTLTVSNMSPEDSSIYLCSVGQDGTEAFFGQGTRLTVV.

Remarks on this clonotype: A much larger clone is a single base away; this may be a read error. It is likely a read error, because the conserved phenylalanine at the end of the CDR3 is missing. V is TRBV2 and J is TRBJ1-6; D is undetermined. V was cut by 5 bases and J by 5 bases, with 16 bases left in between. In germline, CDR1 is SNHLY, CDR2 FYNNEI. The CDR3 sequence is 16 residues long. CDR3 bases: TGTGCCAGCAGTCCTGACGGTACCCTTAATAATTCACCCCTCCACCTT. It specifies CASSPDGTLNNSPLHL.

The gene calls are TRBV7-9 and TRBJ2-2; D might be TRBD1 (6 bases). CDR3 length: 15 residues. V was pared by 1 base and J by 4 bases, with 10 bases between. Germline CDR1 SEHNR, CDR2 FQNEAQ (reference sequence). The CDR3 spells CASSLVAGATGELFF. CDR3 bases: TGTGCCAGCAGCTTAGTGGCAGGGGCCACCGGGGAGCTGTTTTTT.

In this sample, this clonotype turned up once. The chain recombines TRBV15 with TRBJ2-3, with 7 bases aligning to TRBD1. With V trimmed by 3 bases and J by 2 bases, 5 bases remained unmatched. Germline CDR1 and CDR2: LNHNV and YYDKDF (reference sequence). The CDR3 extends over 15 amino acids. CDR3 nucleotides: TGTGCCACCAGCAGTGGGACAGCCAACACAGATACGCAGTATTTT. Translating it yields CATSSGTANTDTQYF.

This clonotype was observed many times. The genes are TRBV7-2 and TRBJ1-4, with 7 bases lining up with TRBD1. Looked up from germline, CDR1 is SGHTA and CDR2 is FQGNSA. V lost 5 bases and J lost 0; bases outside the gene matches: 6. The CDR3 consists of 16 residues. The CDR3 reads CASSTYRGATNEKLFF. As DNA, the CDR3 is TGTGCCAGCAGCACTTACAGGGGCGCAACTAATGAAAAACTGTTTTTT. The full variable domain, completed using reference TRBV7-2 and TRBJ1-4, is GAGVSQSPSNKVTEKGKDVELRCDPISGHTALYWYRQSLGQGLEFLIYFQGNSAPDKSGLPSDRFSAERTGGSVSTLTIQRTQQEDSAVYLCASSTYRGATNEKLFFGSGTQLSVL.

This sequence joins TRBV7-2 and TRBJ1-6; the D gene is possibly TRBD1 (6 bases). The CDR3 consists of 14 residues. V was clipped by 1 base and J by 9 bases, with 10 bases between them. CDR1 is SGHTA and CDR2 is FQGNSA in the germline V gene. The CDR3 DNA is TGTGCCAGCAGCTTAGTACAGGGTTCTTCACCCCTCCACTTT. Amino acids: CASSLVQGSSPLHF.